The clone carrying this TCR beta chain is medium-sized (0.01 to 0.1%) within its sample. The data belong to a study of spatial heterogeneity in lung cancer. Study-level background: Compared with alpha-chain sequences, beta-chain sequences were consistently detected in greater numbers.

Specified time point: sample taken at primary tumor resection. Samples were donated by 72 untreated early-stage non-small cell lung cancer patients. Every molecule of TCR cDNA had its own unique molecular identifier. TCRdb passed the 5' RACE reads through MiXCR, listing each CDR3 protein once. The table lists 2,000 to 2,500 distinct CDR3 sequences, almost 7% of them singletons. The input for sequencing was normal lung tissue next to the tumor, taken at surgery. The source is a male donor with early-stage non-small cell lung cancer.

The CDR3 loop reads CASTLLSPHAGTEPSSTDTQYF. The CDR3 DNA reads TGTGCCAGCACCTTACTCTCCCCACATGCCGGGACAGAGCCTTCTAGCACAGATACGCAGTATTTT. The V gene is TRBV6-5, the J gene TRBJ2-3, with TRBD1 matching 7 bases. With V trimmed by 7 bases and J by 0 bases, 28 bases remained unmatched. Germline values: CDR1 MNHEY, CDR2 SVGAGI. The length of the CDR3 is 22 residues.